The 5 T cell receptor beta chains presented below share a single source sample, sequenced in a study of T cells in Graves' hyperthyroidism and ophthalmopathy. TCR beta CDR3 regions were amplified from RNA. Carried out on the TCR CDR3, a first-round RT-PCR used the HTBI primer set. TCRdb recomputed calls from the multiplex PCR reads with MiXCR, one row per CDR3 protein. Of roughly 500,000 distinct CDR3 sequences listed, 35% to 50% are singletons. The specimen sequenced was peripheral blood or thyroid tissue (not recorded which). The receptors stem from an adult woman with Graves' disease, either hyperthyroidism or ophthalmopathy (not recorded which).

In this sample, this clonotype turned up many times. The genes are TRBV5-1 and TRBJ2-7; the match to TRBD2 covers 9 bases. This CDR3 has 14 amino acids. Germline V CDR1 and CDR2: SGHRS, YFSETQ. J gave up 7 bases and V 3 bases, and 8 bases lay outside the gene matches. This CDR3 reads CASSYGTSQAEQYF. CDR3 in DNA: TGCGCCAGCAGCTACGGGACTAGCCAAGCGGAGCAGTACTTC. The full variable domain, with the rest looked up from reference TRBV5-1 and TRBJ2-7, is KAGVTQTPRYLIKTRGQQVTLSCSPISGHRSVSWYQQTPGQGLQFLFEYFSETQRNKGNFPGRFSGRQFSNSRSEMNVSTLELGDSALYLCASSYGTSQAEQYFGPGTRLTVT.

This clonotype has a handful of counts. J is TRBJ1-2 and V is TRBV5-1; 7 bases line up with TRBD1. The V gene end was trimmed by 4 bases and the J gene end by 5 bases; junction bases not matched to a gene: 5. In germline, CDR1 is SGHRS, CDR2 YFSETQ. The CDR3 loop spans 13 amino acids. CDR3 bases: TGCGCCAGCAGCGGATCGGGACAGTATGGCTACACCTTC. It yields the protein CASSGSGQYGYTF.

The CDR3 loop is CSVRRPGNTEAFF. The DNA of the CDR3 is TGCAGCGTCCGGAGGCCGGGGAACACTGAAGCTTTCTTT. This chain joins TRBV29-1 and TRBJ1-1; D is unclear. The germline CDR1 and CDR2 sequences are SQVTM and ANQGSEA. The V gene lost 6 bases and the J gene lost 1 base, with 12 bases spanning the gap. The CDR3 length is 13 residues.

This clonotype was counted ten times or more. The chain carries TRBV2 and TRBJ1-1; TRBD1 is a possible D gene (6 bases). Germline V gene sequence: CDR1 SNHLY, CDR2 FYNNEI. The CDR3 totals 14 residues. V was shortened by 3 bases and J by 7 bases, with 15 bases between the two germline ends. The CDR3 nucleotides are TGTGCCAGCAGTGACTCCGGGGGCCGGGTTGAAGCTTTCTTT. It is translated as CASSDSGGRVEAFF.

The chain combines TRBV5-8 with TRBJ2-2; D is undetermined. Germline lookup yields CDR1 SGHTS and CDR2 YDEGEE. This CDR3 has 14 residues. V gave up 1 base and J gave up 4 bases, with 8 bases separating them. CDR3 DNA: TGTGCCAGCAGCTTGCCTCTACTCACCGGGGAGCTGTTTTTT. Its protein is CASSLPLLTGELFF.